This TCR beta chain is from a study of blood T cell repertoires in COVID-19. Across the study: Sites across the United States, Italy and Spain contributed samples from acute and convalescent COVID-19.

Original handling: By means of reference gene primer amplification, nucleated cell counts were estimated. Some clones are missing from TCRdb's copy, which holds only in-frame ones; the method was immunoSEQ multiplex PCR. Clone size and V and J calls were adopted from that table, with D and trimming inferred from the DNA. The table has 450,000 to 500,000 clones, 80% to 90% seen once. This CDR3 contains 16 residues. CDR1 and CDR2 from the germline V gene are KGHDR and SFDVKD. The J segment lost 0 bases and the V segment lost 4 bases, leaving 4 bases of the junction unmatched. The source is a human donor in a cohort sampled during active COVID-19. V and J are TRBV24-1 and TRBJ2-1; 8 nucleotides match TRBD2. Specimen: peripheral blood. The CDR3 sequence: CATSDYSGASYNEQFF. The CDR3 bases are TGTGCCACCAGTGACTATAGCGGGGCCTCCTACAATGAGCAGTTCTTC.